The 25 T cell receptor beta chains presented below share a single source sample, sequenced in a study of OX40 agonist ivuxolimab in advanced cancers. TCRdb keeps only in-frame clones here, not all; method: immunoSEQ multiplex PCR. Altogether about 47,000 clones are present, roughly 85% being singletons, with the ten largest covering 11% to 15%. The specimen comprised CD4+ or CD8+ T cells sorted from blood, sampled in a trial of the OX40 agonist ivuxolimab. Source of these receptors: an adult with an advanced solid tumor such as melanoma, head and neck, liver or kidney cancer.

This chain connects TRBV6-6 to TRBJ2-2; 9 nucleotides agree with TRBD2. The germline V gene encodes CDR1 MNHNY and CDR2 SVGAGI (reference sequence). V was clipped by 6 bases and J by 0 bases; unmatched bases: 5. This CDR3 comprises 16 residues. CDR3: CASRPIAGANTGELFF. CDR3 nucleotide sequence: TGTGCCAGCAGGCCCATAGCGGGAGCGAACACCGGGGAGCTGTTTTTT.

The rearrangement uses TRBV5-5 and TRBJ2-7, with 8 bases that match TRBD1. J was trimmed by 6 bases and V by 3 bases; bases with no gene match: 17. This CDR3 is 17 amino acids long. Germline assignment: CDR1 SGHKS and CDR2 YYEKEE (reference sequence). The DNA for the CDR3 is TGTGCCAGCAGCTCTGGCCGTAAGGACAGGGTAGTCGGCGAGCAGTACTTC. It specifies CASSSGRKDRVVGEQYF.

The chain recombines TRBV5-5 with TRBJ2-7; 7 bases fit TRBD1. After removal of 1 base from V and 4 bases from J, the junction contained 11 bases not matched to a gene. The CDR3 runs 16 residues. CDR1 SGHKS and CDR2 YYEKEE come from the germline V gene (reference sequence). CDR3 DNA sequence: TGTGCCAGCAGCTTGTCTACATCCGGGACAGAATACGAGCAGTACTTC. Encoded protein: CASSLSTSGTEYEQYF.

The CDR3 here is CASSNGLAGRRETQYF. Written as DNA, the CDR3 is TGTGCCAGCAGCAACGGACTAGCGGGAAGAAGAGAGACCCAGTACTTC. The chain is built from TRBV21-1 and TRBJ2-5; the table gives TRBD2 as D, unverified against the DNA. TRBV21-1 is termed a pseudogene. This CDR3 region has 16 residues.

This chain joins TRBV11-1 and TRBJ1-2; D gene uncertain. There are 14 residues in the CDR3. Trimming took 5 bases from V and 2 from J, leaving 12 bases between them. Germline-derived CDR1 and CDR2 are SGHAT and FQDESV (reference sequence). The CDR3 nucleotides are TGTGCCAGCAGCCCGCGGACGGAAAACTATGGCTACACCTTC. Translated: CASSPRTENYGYTF.

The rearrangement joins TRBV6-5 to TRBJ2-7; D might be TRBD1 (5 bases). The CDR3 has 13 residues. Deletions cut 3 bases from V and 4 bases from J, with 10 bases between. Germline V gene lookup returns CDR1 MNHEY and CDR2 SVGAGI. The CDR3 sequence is CASSYLDTYEQYF. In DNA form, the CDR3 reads TGTGCCAGCAGTTATCTGGACACTTACGAGCAGTACTTC.

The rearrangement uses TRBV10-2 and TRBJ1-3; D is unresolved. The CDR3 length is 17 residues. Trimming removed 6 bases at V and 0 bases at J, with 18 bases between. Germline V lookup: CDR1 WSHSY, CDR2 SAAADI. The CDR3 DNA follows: TGCGCCAGCAGGGATAGGGCCAGGCCCAGCTCTGGAAACACCATATATTTT. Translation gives CASRDRARPSSGNTIYF.

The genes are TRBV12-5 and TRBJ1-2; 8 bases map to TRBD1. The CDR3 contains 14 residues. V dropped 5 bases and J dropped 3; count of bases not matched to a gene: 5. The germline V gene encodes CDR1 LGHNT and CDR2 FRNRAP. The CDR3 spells CASGPGQGYYGYTF. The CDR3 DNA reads TGTGCTAGTGGTCCAGGACAGGGCTACTATGGCTACACCTTC.

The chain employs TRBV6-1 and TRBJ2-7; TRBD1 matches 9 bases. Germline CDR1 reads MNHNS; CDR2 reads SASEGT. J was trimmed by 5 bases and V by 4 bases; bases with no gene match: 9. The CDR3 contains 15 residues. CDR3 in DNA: TGTGCCAGCAGTGCTTCCCACAGGGGGCTCGACGAGCAGTACTTC. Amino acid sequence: CASSASHRGLDEQYF.

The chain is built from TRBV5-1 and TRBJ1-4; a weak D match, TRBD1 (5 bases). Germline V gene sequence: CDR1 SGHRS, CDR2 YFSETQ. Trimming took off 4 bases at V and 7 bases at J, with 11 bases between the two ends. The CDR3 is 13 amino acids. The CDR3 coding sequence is TGCGCCAGCAGCAGGGGAGGTTCTGAAAAACTGTTTTTT. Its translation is CASSRGGSEKLFF.

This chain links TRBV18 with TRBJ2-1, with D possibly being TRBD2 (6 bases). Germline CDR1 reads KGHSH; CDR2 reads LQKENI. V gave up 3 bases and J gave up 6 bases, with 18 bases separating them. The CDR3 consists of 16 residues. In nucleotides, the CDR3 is TGTGCCAGCTCACCGTTACTAGCAGCGACGCGCAATGAGCAGTTCTTC. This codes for CASSPLLAATRNEQFF.

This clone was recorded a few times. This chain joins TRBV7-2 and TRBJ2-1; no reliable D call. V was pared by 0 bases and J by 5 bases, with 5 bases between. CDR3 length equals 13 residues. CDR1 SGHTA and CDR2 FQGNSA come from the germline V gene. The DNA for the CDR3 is TGTGCCAGCAGCTTAGCGACTCACAATGAGCAGTTCTTC. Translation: CASSLATHNEQFF.

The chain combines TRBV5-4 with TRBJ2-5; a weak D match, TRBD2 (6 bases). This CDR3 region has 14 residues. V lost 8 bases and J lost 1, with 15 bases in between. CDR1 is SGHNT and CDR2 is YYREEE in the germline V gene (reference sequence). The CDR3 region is CASLGGGPQETQYF. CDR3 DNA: TGTGCCAGTTTGGGGGGAGGCCCCCAAGAGACCCAGTACTTC. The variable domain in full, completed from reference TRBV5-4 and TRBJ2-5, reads ETGVTQSPTHLIKTRGQQVTLRCSSQSGHNTVSWYQQALGQGPQFIFQYYREEENGRGNFPPRFSGLQFPNYSSELNVNALELDDSALYLCASLGGGPQETQYFGPGTRLLVL.

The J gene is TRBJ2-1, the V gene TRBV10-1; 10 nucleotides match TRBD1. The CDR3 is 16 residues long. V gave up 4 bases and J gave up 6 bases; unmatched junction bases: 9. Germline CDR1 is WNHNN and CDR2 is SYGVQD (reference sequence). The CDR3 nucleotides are TGCGCCAGCAGTGGCAGACAGGGGGCGATAGTCAATGAGCAGTTCTTC. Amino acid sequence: CASSGRQGAIVNEQFF.

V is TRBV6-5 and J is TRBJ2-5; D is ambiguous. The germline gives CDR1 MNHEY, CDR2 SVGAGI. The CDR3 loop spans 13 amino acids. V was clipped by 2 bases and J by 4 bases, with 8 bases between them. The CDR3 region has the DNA TGTGCCAGCAGTTACACGTCCCTAGAGACCCAGTACTTC. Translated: CASSYTSLETQYF.

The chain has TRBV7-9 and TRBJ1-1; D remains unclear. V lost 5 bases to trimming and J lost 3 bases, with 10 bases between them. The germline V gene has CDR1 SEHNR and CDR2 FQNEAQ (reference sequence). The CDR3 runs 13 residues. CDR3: CASSVRSDTEAFF. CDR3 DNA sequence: TGTGCCAGCAGCGTAAGGTCTGACACTGAAGCTTTCTTT.

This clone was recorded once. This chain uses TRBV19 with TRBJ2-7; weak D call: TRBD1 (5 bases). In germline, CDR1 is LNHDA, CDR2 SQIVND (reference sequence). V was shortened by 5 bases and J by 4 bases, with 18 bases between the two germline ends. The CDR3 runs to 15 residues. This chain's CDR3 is CASSSGPGWVYEQYF. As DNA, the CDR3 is TGTGCCAGTAGTTCCGGTCCAGGGTGGGTTTACGAGCAGTACTTC. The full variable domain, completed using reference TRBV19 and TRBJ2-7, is DGGITQSPKYLFRKEGQNVTLSCEQNLNHDAMYWYRQDPGQGLRLIYYSQIVNDFQKGDIAEGYSVSREKKESFPLTVTSAQKNPTAFYLCASSSGPGWVYEQYFGPGTRLTVT.

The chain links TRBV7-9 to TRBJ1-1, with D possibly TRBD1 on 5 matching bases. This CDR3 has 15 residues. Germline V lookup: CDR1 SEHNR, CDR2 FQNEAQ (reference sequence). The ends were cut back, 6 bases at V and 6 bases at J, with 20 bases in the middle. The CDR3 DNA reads TGTGCCAGCAGTCTCATGGGGGAGATGGGTCCTGAAGCTTTCTTT. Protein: CASSLMGEMGPEAFF.

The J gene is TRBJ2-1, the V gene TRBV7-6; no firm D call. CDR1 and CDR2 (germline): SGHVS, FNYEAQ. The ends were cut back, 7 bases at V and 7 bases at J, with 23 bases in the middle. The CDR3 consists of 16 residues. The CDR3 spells CASTQRLEGPMNEQFF. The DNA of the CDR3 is TGTGCCAGCACCCAGCGTCTGGAAGGGCCTATGAATGAGCAGTTCTTC.

The CDR3 region is CSVEGLGLAVTDTQYF. As DNA, the CDR3 is TGCAGCGTTGAAGGGCTCGGTCTAGCGGTCACAGATACGCAGTATTTT. This chain uses TRBV29-1 with TRBJ2-3; 7 nucleotides agree with TRBD2. With 1 base clipped from V and 2 bases from J, the junction kept 9 bases outside the gene matches. Germline V gives CDR1 SQVTM, CDR2 ANQGSEA. The CDR3 contains 16 residues.

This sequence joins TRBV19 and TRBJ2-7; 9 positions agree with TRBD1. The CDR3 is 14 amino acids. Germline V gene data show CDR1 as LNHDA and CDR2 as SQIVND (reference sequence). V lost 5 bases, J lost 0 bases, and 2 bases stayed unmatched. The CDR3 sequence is CASSQTGGSYEQYF. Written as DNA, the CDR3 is TGTGCCAGTAGTCAGACAGGGGGCTCCTACGAGCAGTACTTC.

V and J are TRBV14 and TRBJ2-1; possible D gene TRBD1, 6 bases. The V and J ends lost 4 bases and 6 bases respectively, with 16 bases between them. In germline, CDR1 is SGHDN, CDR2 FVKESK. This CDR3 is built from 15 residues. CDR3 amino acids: CASSPSRDTFNEQFF. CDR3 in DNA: TGTGCCAGCAGCCCCAGCCGGGACACTTTCAATGAGCAGTTCTTC.

CDR3: CAAYGTGAYEQYF. The CDR3 bases are TGTGCCGCGTACGGGACAGGAGCTTACGAGCAGTACTTC. The chain links TRBV25-1 to TRBJ2-7; 8 bases fit TRBD1. V lost 11 bases, J lost 4 bases, and 10 bases stayed unmatched. The CDR3 loop spans 13 amino acids. Germline-derived CDR1 and CDR2 are MGHDK and SYGVNS.

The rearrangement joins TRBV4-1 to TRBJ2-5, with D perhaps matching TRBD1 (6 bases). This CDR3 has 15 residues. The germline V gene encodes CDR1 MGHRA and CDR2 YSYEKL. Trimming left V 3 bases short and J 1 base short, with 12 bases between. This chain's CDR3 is CASSQLDSAQETQYF. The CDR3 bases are TGCGCCAGCAGCCAGCTGGACAGCGCCCAAGAGACCCAGTACTTC.

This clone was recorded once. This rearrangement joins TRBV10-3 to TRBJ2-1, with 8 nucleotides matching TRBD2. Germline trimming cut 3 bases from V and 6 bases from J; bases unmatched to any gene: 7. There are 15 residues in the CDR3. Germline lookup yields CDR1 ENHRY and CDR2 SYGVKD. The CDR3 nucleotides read TGTGCCATCAGTGAAAAAACGGGGGGGCCCAATGAGCAGTTCTTC. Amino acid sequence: CAISEKTGGPNEQFF.